The 10 T cell receptor beta chains below all came from one sample that was sequenced in a study of blood T cell repertoires in COVID-19. Assay: immunoSEQ multiplex PCR; the TCRdb copy retains only in-frame clones and omits some. The data hold around 160,000 clones, with around 87% observed a single time. Material for sequencing was peripheral blood. The receptor source for this set is a man older than 75 with acute or convalescent COVID-19.

The chain links TRBV11-2 to TRBJ2-7; 9 bases agree with TRBD1. Germline lookup yields CDR1 SGHAT and CDR2 FQNNGV. The CDR3 runs 16 residues. J was trimmed by 4 bases and V by 5 bases; bases with no gene match: 12. CDR3 nucleotides: TGTGCCAGCAGCCCCCGCCCGGGACAGGGAAGATACGAGCAGTACTTC. Its protein product is CASSPRPGQGRYEQYF.

The gene calls are TRBV27 and TRBJ2-2; 11 bases match TRBD2. The germline CDR1 and CDR2 sequences are MNHEY and SMNVEV (reference sequence). This CDR3 is 15 amino acids long. J lost 6 bases, V lost 5 bases, and 5 bases had no gene match. The CDR3 DNA sequence: TGTGCCAGCAGTCACGGGACTAGCGGTTCCGGGGAGCTGTTTTTT. This gives the protein CASSHGTSGSGELFF.

This clone was seen just once. V gene TRBV4-1 combines with J gene TRBJ2-7, with 8 positions matching TRBD1. Germline trimming cut 4 bases from V and 5 bases from J; bases unmatched to any gene: 7. This CDR3 spans 14 amino acids. The germline V gene has CDR1 MGHRA and CDR2 YSYEKL. CDR3 in amino acids: CASSLSGGRDEQYF. The CDR3 DNA reads TGCGCCAGCAGCCTCTCAGGGGGCAGGGACGAGCAGTACTTC.

The rearrangement uses TRBV7-2 and TRBJ2-3, with 12 bases identical to TRBD1. V shed 0 bases and J 1 base; nucleotides not matched to a gene: 5. CDR3 size: 18 residues. Germline loops: CDR1 SGHTA, CDR2 FQGNSA. The CDR3 loop is CASSLAGQGALGTDTQYF. Here the CDR3 DNA reads TGTGCCAGCAGCTTAGCGGGACAGGGGGCGTTGGGCACAGATACGCAGTATTTT.

There are a few counts of this clone. The chain uses TRBV4-1 and TRBJ2-7; D is undetermined. V lost 1 base and J lost 2, with 9 bases in between. The CDR3 loop spans 14 amino acids. CDR1 is MGHRA, CDR2 YSYEKL, per germline. The CDR3 DNA follows: TGCGCCAGCAGCCAAGGAGCGTTGCCCTACGAGCAGTACTTC. Translation gives CASSQGALPYEQYF.

The gene calls are TRBV5-1 and TRBJ1-1; a weak D match, TRBD1 (5 bases). Trimming removed 5 bases from V and 1 base from J, with 12 bases in between. CDR3 length: 14 amino acids. Germline V gene lookup returns CDR1 SGHRS and CDR2 YFSETQ. CDR3 loop: CASSKQATNTEAFF. CDR3 DNA sequence: TGCGCCAGCAGTAAACAGGCGACGAACACTGAAGCTTTCTTT.

The genes are TRBV13 and TRBJ2-1, with TRBD2 matching over 9 bases. The V gene end was trimmed by 8 bases and the J gene end by 1 base; junction bases not matched to a gene: 12. The CDR3 spans 17 residues. Germline V gives CDR1 PRHDT, CDR2 FYEKMQ (reference sequence). The CDR3 DNA reads as TGTGCCAGCCGCGGGGGGGAGGGAGGGCCGTCCTACAATGAGCAGTTCTTC. This translates into CASRGGEGGPSYNEQFF.

This chain connects TRBV5-1 to TRBJ2-7, with 9 bases fitting TRBD2. CDR3 length: 15 amino acids. V was clipped by 4 bases and J by 5 bases; unmatched bases: 10. Germline V gene sequence: CDR1 SGHRS, CDR2 YFSETQ. The CDR3 loop reads CASSRLGAGGDEQYF. CDR3 bases: TGCGCCAGCAGCCGCCTGGGAGCGGGAGGAGACGAGCAGTACTTC.

The CDR3 protein is CASSRPGTTNEKLFF. DNA for the CDR3: TGTGCCAGTAGCCGCCCGGGAACAACTAATGAAAAACTGTTTTTT. The chain links TRBV19 to TRBJ1-4; D is unresolved. The CDR3 loop spans 15 amino acids. The V and J ends lost 6 bases and 0 bases respectively, with 11 bases between them. Per the germline V gene, CDR1 is LNHDA and CDR2 is SQIVND (reference sequence).

This chain links TRBV10-3 with TRBJ1-2; 9 bases align to TRBD1. The CDR3 runs to 14 residues. Per the germline V gene, CDR1 is ENHRY and CDR2 is SYGVKD. The V and J ends lost 8 bases and 2 bases, in that order; junction bases with no gene match: 6. As DNA, the CDR3 is TGTGCCATCCGGGAACAGGGGGCCAACTATGGCTACACCTTC. Translation gives CAIREQGANYGYTF.